A selection of T cell receptor beta chains follows, all from one sample in a study of blood T cell repertoires in COVID-19. The method was immunoSEQ multiplex PCR; TCRdb's version includes in-frame clones alone and lacks a portion of them. The data contain 6,000 or so clones, around nine tenths of them singletons. Sequencing used peripheral blood. The origin of the receptors is a human donor in a cohort sampled during active COVID-19. Both conserved end residues are part of each CDR3. D genes are given only for firm matches. Where a row states a size, it is once, few, many or the class of an expanded clone; other rows omit it.

V gene	D gene	clone size	J gene	CDR3 protein	CDR3 DNA
TRBV7-2	TRBD2	-	TRBJ2-1	CASSSRTSGGNEQFF	TGTGCCAGCAGTTCTAGGACTAGCGGGGGGAATGAGCAGTTCTTC
TRBV7-2	-	-	TRBJ2-3	CASSLAGVWADTQYF	TGTGCCAGCAGCTTAGCGGGAGTGTGGGCAGATACGCAGTATTTT
TRBV5-5	-	-	TRBJ2-5	CASSPWGGSWSETQYF	TGTGCCAGCAGCCCCTGGGGCGGCTCTTGGAGCGAGACCCAGTACTTC
TRBV30	TRBD1	-	TRBJ1-6	CAWSVGTGLWNSPLHF	TGTGCCTGGAGTGTAGGGACAGGTCTCTGGAATTCACCCCTCCACTTT
TRBV24-1	TRBD2	-	TRBJ2-7	CATSDSGSSYEQYF	TGTGCCACCAGTGATAGCGGGAGCTCCTACGAGCAGTACTTC
TRBV5-1	-	-	TRBJ2-7	CASSLTGSSYEQYF	TGCGCCAGCAGCTTGACAGGGAGCTCCTACGAGCAGTACTTC
TRBV7-8	-	-	TRBJ2-3	CASSLSIAPADTQYF	TGTGCCAGCAGCCTGTCCATAGCGCCGGCAGATACGCAGTATTTT
TRBV7-9	-	-	TRBJ2-2	CASSFRGTNTGELFF	TGTGCCAGCAGCTTCCGGGGAACGAACACCGGGGAGCTGTTTTTT
TRBV19	TRBD1	-	TRBJ2-2	CASSSRTGNTGELFF	TGTGCCAGTAGTTCCAGGACAGGGAACACCGGGGAGCTGTTTTTT
TRBV10-2	-	-	TRBJ2-5	CASRRTDQETQYF	TGCGCCAGCCGGAGGACAGACCAAGAGACCCAGTACTTC
TRBV2	TRBD1	-	TRBJ1-1	CASSDSGGGTEAFF	TGTGCCAGCAGTGATTCAGGGGGAGGCACTGAAGCTTTCTTT
TRBV6-1	-	-	TRBJ1-1	CASSEGPQGFTEAFF	TGTGCCAGCAGTGAAGGCCCGCAGGGTTTCACTGAAGCTTTCTTT
TRBV28	TRBD1	-	TRBJ2-3	CASSFGDRTYTDTQYF	TGTGCCAGCAGTTTCGGGGACAGGACCTACACAGATACGCAGTATTTT
TRBV27	-	-	TRBJ1-6	CASSPNLSGRQYNSPLHF	TGTGCCAGCAGTCCGAACCTCAGCGGGCGCCAATATAATTCACCCCTCCACTTT
TRBV5-1	TRBD1	-	TRBJ1-3	CASSFEGQGRSGNTIYF	TGCGCCAGCAGCTTTGAAGGACAGGGGAGGAGTGGAAACACCATATATTTT
TRBV28	TRBD2	-	TRBJ2-3	CASSSTGTSGTDTQYF	TGTGCCAGCAGTAGCACCGGGACTAGCGGCACAGATACGCAGTATTTT
TRBV2	-	-	TRBJ1-2	CASSDRAGVRGYTF	TGTGCCAGCAGTGACCGAGCAGGGGTTCGGGGCTACACCTTC
TRBV6-5	TRBD1	-	TRBJ2-7	CASTRDRGYEQYF	TGTGCCAGCACCCGGGACAGGGGCTACGAGCAGTACTTC
TRBV5-1	TRBD2	-	TRBJ2-5	CASSLVLAGGQETQYF	TGCGCCAGCAGCTTGGTTCTAGCGGGGGGTCAAGAGACCCAGTACTTC
TRBV9	TRBD2	-	TRBJ2-3	CASSVASGGGTDTQYF	TGTGCCAGCAGCGTAGCTTCGGGGGGGGGCACAGATACGCAGTATTTT
TRBV4-1	TRBD2	-	TRBJ2-1	CASSQVERPSGTGNEQFF	TGCGCCAGCAGCCAAGTTGAGAGGCCGAGCGGGACTGGCAATGAGCAGTTCTTC
TRBV2	TRBD1	-	TRBJ1-1	CASSERTGGGRNPEAFF	TGTGCCAGCAGTGAACGGACAGGGGGCGGGAGGAACCCTGAAGCTTTCTTT
TRBV30	TRBD2	-	TRBJ2-2	CAWRSSGSMTGELFF	TGTGCCTGGAGGTCTAGCGGGAGTATGACCGGGGAGCTGTTTTTT
TRBV27	-	once	TRBJ2-7	CASSFLGGGGPYEQYF	TGTGCCAGCAGTTTCCTTGGTGGGGGCGGGCCCTACGAGCAGTACTTC
TRBV6-5	-	-	TRBJ2-5	CASKFRAGETQYF	TGTGCCAGCAAGTTCAGGGCAGGGGAGACCCAGTACTTC
TRBV5-1	-	-	TRBJ1-1	CASNNIQNTEAFF	TGCGCCAGCAACAACATCCAGAACACTGAAGCTTTCTTT
TRBV5-6	-	-	TRBJ1-6	CASSPAVMGRKNSPLHF	TGTGCCAGCAGCCCGGCGGTTATGGGGCGGAAAAATTCACCCCTCCACTTT
TRBV30	-	-	TRBJ1-1	CAWSPGGSEAFF	TGTGCCTGGAGTCCCGGCGGTAGCGAAGCTTTCTTT
TRBV5-1	TRBD2	-	TRBJ2-5	CASSLGTSRGETQYF	TGCGCCAGCAGCTTGGGGACTAGCCGGGGGGAGACCCAGTACTTC
TRBV7-2	-	-	TRBJ2-5	CASSSLPGGQTQYF	TGTGCCAGCAGCTCCCTCCCCGGGGGACAGACCCAGTACTTC
TRBV28	TRBD1	-	TRBJ2-7	CASSLHRDRVVDEQYF	TGTGCCAGCAGCCTCCACCGGGACAGGGTGGTCGACGAGCAGTACTTC